The 29 T cell receptor beta chains in this list originate from one sample, sequenced in a study of post-analysis software for immune sequencing data. The study's findings and limits: With TRBV5-6, TRBV5-1 and TRBV20-1 included, about five TRBV segments were more frequent in patients than in controls.

The antigens of these receptors remain unknown. The TCR beta cDNA libraries contained unique molecular identifiers. TCRdb itself ran the PCR reads through MiXCR, one entry per CDR3 protein. The table lists about 810,000 distinct CDR3 sequences, approximately 53% of them singletons. The specimen was blood. These receptors were obtained from a girl aged 5 to 17 with multiple sclerosis.

The chain links TRBV28 to TRBJ2-7; 8 bases align to TRBD1. This CDR3 comprises 16 residues. Unmatched junction bases numbered 9, after V lost 5 bases and J lost 0 bases. The germline V gene has CDR1 MDHEN and CDR2 SYDVKM. The CDR3 sequence: CASSPDRALLSYEQYF. DNA of the CDR3: TGTGCCAGCAGTCCGGACAGGGCTTTACTCTCCTACGAGCAGTACTTC.

The rearrangement joins TRBV5-1 to TRBJ1-4; 8 bases agree with TRBD1. The junction had 8 bases not matched to a gene; V was cut back by 4 bases and J by 0 bases. Germline loops: CDR1 SGHRS, CDR2 YFSETQ. The CDR3 has 17 amino acids. The CDR3 bases are TGCGCCAGCAGCAAAGGACAGGGTCTTACAACTAATGAAAAACTGTTTTTT. Protein: CASSKGQGLTTNEKLFF.

The J gene is TRBJ2-1, the V gene TRBV5-1; 9 nucleotides agree with TRBD2. Germline CDR1 reads SGHRS; CDR2 reads YFSETQ. This CDR3 is built from 15 residues. J gave up 0 bases and V 9 bases, and 7 bases lay outside the gene matches. Here the CDR3 DNA reads TGCGCCACCCGGCTAGCGGGGACCTCCTACAATGAGCAGTTCTTC. It translates to CATRLAGTSYNEQFF.

The V gene is TRBV14, the J gene TRBJ2-1, with D possibly matching TRBD1 (5 bases). The CDR3 consists of 16 residues. Trimming shortened V by 4 bases and J by 0 bases, and 13 bases separated the two germline ends. CDR1 SGHDN and CDR2 FVKESK come from the germline V gene. The CDR3 bases are TGTGCCAGCAGCCGATGGACACTGAGCTCCTACAATGAGCAGTTCTTC. Translated, it gives CASSRWTLSSYNEQFF.

This clonotype has just a few counts. V is TRBV10-3 and J is TRBJ2-3; TRBD1 matches at 7 bases. The CDR3 contains 15 residues. With 6 bases clipped from V and 2 bases from J, the junction kept 8 bases outside the gene matches. Germline CDR1 ENHRY, CDR2 SYGVKD. The CDR3 here is CAIRRTGDNTDTQYF. DNA for the CDR3: TGTGCCATCAGGAGGACAGGAGACAACACAGATACGCAGTATTTT.

This clonotype was picked up a small number of times. This CDR3 is CSARGLAGGDGTQYF. The CDR3 DNA is TGCAGTGCTAGGGGACTAGCGGGAGGGGACGGGACCCAGTACTTC. J is TRBJ2-5 and V is TRBV20-1; TRBD2 aligns across 16 bases. The CDR3 has 15 residues. The V gene end was trimmed by 3 bases and the J gene end by 7 bases; junction bases not matched to a gene: 5. CDR1 and CDR2 (germline): DFQATT, SNEGSKA (reference sequence).

The V call is TRBV25-1, the J call TRBJ2-3, with 13 positions matching TRBD2. There are 16 residues in the CDR3. V was clipped by 7 bases and J by 3 bases; unmatched bases: 7. Germline assignment: CDR1 MGHDK and CDR2 SYGVNS. CDR3 bases: TGTGCCAGCAACGGACTAGCGGGAGTGTCAACAGATACGCAGTATTTT. Its translation is CASNGLAGVSTDTQYF. Filled out from reference TRBV25-1 and TRBJ2-3, the complete variable domain reads EADIYQTPRYLVIGTGKKITLECSQTMGHDKMYWYQQDPGMELHLIHYSYGVNSTEKGDLSSESTVSRIRTEHFPLTLESARPSHTSQYLCASNGLAGVSTDTQYFGPGTRLTVL.

This clonotype was found a few times. The rearrangement links TRBV7-6 to TRBJ2-1; 8 bases fit TRBD2. The ends lost 1 base at V and 5 bases at J; junction bases unmatched: 4. Germline V gene sequence: CDR1 SGHVS, CDR2 FNYEAQ. The CDR3 sequence is 15 residues long. The CDR3 protein is CASSLGGRNDNEQFF. The CDR3 DNA sequence: TGTGCCAGCAGCTTAGGCGGGAGGAACGACAATGAGCAGTTCTTC. The variable domain in full, completed from reference TRBV7-6 and TRBJ2-1, reads GAGVSQSPRYKVTKRGQDVALRCDPISGHVSLYWYRQALGQGPEFLTYFNYEAQQDKSGLPNDRFSAERPEGSISTLTIQRTEQRDSAMYRCASSLGGRNDNEQFFGPGTRLTVL.

The genes are TRBV29-1 and TRBJ2-1; D is unclear. V gave up 2 bases and J gave up 1 base, with 9 bases separating them. The CDR3 is 14 residues long. Germline loops: CDR1 SQVTM, CDR2 ANQGSEA. The CDR3 DNA reads TGCAGCGTTGAACGGACCGATTCCTACAATGAGCAGTTCTTC. Its translation is CSVERTDSYNEQFF.

The chain combines TRBV4-1 with TRBJ2-3; D not certain. Trimming removed 0 bases from V and 6 bases from J, with 22 bases in between. The CDR3 runs to 18 residues. Germline values: CDR1 MGHRA, CDR2 YSYEKL. The CDR3 is CASSQDPLVAAAQDTQYF. CDR3 nucleotides: TGCGCCAGCAGCCAAGATCCGTTGGTAGCTGCCGCTCAGGATACGCAGTATTTT.

This sequence joins TRBV7-3 and TRBJ2-5, with D maybe TRBD2 (5 bases). This CDR3 region has 15 residues. CDR1 SGHTA and CDR2 FQGTGA come from the germline V gene. Trimming stripped 2 bases from V and 11 bases from J, with 21 bases between. The chain's CDR3 is CASSLGREPEYGQYF. CDR3 sequence (DNA): TGTGCCAGCAGCTTAGGAAGGGAGCCGGAGTACGGGCAGTACTTC.

The chain recombines TRBV20-1 with TRBJ2-1; possible D gene TRBD2, 6 bases. Germline V gene lookup returns CDR1 DFQATT and CDR2 SNEGSKA (reference sequence). Trimming left V 5 bases short and J 10 bases short, with 15 bases between. This CDR3 region has 12 residues. The CDR3 DNA follows: TGCAGTGCTTCAACAGCCCGGGGGGAGCAGTTCTTC. It yields the protein CSASTARGEQFF.

This clonotype was detected a few times. The junction shows a germline mismatch at one end, possibly a read error. The rearrangement joins TRBV7-7 to TRBJ2-7; D remains ambiguous. Germline assignment: CDR1 SSHAT and CDR2 FNYEAQ (reference sequence). The CDR3 has 12 residues. CDR3: CASSSTVGEQYF. The CDR3 region has the DNA TGTGCTAGCAGCTCCACTGTCGGCGAGCAGTACTTC.

This clonotype appeared a single time. The J gene is TRBJ2-5, the V gene TRBV3-1; D gene uncertain. The length of the CDR3 is 15 residues. V lost 0 bases and J lost 5, with 13 bases in between. The germline V gene encodes CDR1 LGHDT and CDR2 YNNKEL (reference sequence). The DNA for the CDR3 is TGTGCCAGCAGCCAAGATGGCTTCAGTTGGGAGACCCAGTACTTC. Encoded protein: CASSQDGFSWETQYF.

V usage is TRBV20-1 and J usage is TRBJ2-1; possibly TRBD2 for D (6 bases). This CDR3 comprises 14 residues. Between the trimmed V and J ends, which lost 0 bases and 7 bases, there was a span of 13 bases. Per germline, CDR1 DFQATT and CDR2 SNEGSKA (reference sequence). The DNA for the CDR3 is TGCAGTGCTAGAGACGTGGGACTGCGGAATGAGCAGTTCTTC. Its protein product is CSARDVGLRNEQFF.

This clonotype appeared a few times. CDR3 bases: TGCGCCAGCAGCCAAGAACCGGGACTAGCTACAGATACGCAGTATTTT. Protein sequence: CASSQEPGLATDTQYF. V usage is TRBV5-1 and J usage is TRBJ2-3; TRBD2 matches 9 bases. CDR1 and CDR2 from the germline V gene are SGHRS and YFSETQ. The V and J ends lost 4 bases and 3 bases, in that order; junction bases with no gene match: 9. The CDR3 extends over 16 amino acids.

In its sample, this clonotype was seen a few times. The chain is built from TRBV5-1 and TRBJ2-3; the match to TRBD2 covers 11 bases. CDR1 and CDR2 from the germline V gene are SGHRS and YFSETQ. V trimming: 4 bases; J trimming: 7 bases; junction bases outside the gene matches: 11. This CDR3 spans 16 amino acids. CDR3 residues: CASSPRLAGSVYTQYF. For the CDR3, the DNA is TGCGCCAGCAGCCCTAGACTAGCGGGGAGTGTGTATACGCAGTATTTT.

J is TRBJ2-4 and V is TRBV4-1; 7 positions match TRBD2. The J call may not be correct, given that the DNA end is closer to TRBJ2-7. Germline V gives CDR1 MGHRA, CDR2 YSYEKL. The CDR3 is made up of 15 amino acids. This CDR3 reads CASSHGAGIPYEQYF. Here the CDR3 DNA reads TGCGCCAGCAGCCATGGAGCGGGGATCCCATACGAGCAGTACTTC.

The chain recombines TRBV12-3 or TRBV12-4 with TRBJ1-4, with TRBD1 as a possible D gene (6 bases). The CDR3 sequence is 13 residues long. Trimming pared 5 bases from V and 7 bases from J, leaving 11 bases between. The CDR3 DNA follows: TGTGCCAGCAGTCGGGGGCTTGGTGAAAAACTGTTTTTT. Its translation is CASSRGLGEKLFF.

The gene calls are TRBV4-2 and TRBJ2-1, with 13 bases matching TRBD2. The J segment lost 4 bases and the V segment lost 1 base, leaving 4 bases of the junction unmatched. Germline values: CDR1 LGHNA, CDR2 YNFKEQ. The CDR3 is 17 residues long. The CDR3 reads CASSQAGLAGLYNEQFF. DNA of the CDR3: TGTGCCAGCAGCCAAGCGGGACTAGCGGGATTGTACAATGAGCAGTTCTTC.

This chain connects TRBV11-2 to TRBJ1-2; TRBD1 matches 10 bases. This CDR3 comprises 15 residues. Per germline, CDR1 SGHAT and CDR2 FQNNGV. Trimming cost V 3 bases and J 3 bases; bases outside gene matches: 4. CDR3 sequence reads: CASSLGGQGYYGYTF. CDR3 sequence (DNA): TGTGCCAGCAGCTTGGGGGGACAGGGGTACTATGGCTACACCTTC.

The genes are TRBV7-2 and TRBJ2-2; D is uncertain. CDR1 and CDR2 from the germline V gene are SGHTA and FQGNSA. The CDR3 extends over 15 amino acids. Trimming removed 2 bases at V and 4 bases at J, with 11 bases between. The DNA for the CDR3 is TGTGCCAGCAGCTTATATCCGGGCCCCACCGGGGAGCTGTTTTTT. Translated, it gives CASSLYPGPTGELFF.

This clonotype was observed a few times. V is TRBV5-1 and J is TRBJ2-3; 11 positions agree with TRBD2. The ends lost 4 bases at V and 4 bases at J; junction bases unmatched: 11. The CDR3 has 17 residues. Germline loops: CDR1 SGHRS, CDR2 YFSETQ. The CDR3 sequence is CASSIRIGTSGPDTQYF. As DNA, the CDR3 is TGCGCCAGCAGCATCCGCATCGGGACTAGCGGTCCAGATACGCAGTATTTT.

This clonotype was seen a few times. The V gene is TRBV6-4, the J gene TRBJ2-1; the D call may be TRBD1 or TRBD2 (5 bases each). Germline lookup yields CDR1 MRHNA and CDR2 SNTAGT. The germline V and J ends were trimmed by 5 bases and 5 bases, with 10 bases remaining between them. The CDR3 covers 13 residues. The CDR3: CASSPGTNNEQFF. As DNA, the CDR3 is TGTGCCAGCAGTCCCGGGACCAACAATGAGCAGTTCTTC.

This clonotype was seen only a few times. A read error may produce the germline difference seen at one junction end. V gene TRBV29-1 combines with J gene TRBJ2-1; 8 nucleotides agree with TRBD2. The length of the CDR3 is 13 residues. Germline CDR1 reads SQVTM; CDR2 reads ANQGSEA. CDR3 nucleotides: TGCAGCGTTGTGGCGGGGGGCTACAATGAGCGGTTCTTC. Its translation: CSVVAGGYNERFF.

The J gene is TRBJ2-7, the V gene TRBV27; D is possibly TRBD2 (5 bases). V gave up 5 bases and J gave up 3 bases, with 17 bases separating them. Germline lookup yields CDR1 MNHEY and CDR2 SMNVEV (reference sequence). The length of the CDR3 is 15 residues. CDR3 amino acids: CASSPDAGIGYEQYF. CDR3 DNA sequence: TGTGCCAGCAGTCCGGACGCCGGGATAGGCTACGAGCAGTACTTC.

This clonotype appeared once. V and J are TRBV20-1 and TRBJ2-5; D tentatively reads TRBD1 or TRBD2 (7 bases each). CDR1 is DFQATT and CDR2 is SNEGSKA in the germline V gene (reference sequence). Trimming took off 5 bases at V and 4 bases at J, with 23 bases between the two ends. The CDR3 loop spans 16 amino acids. CDR3 loop: CSAPKTGTTFGETQYF. CDR3 DNA: TGCAGTGCTCCTAAGACAGGGACTACCTTCGGAGAGACCCAGTACTTC.

This clonotype was counted only a few times. The chain employs TRBV5-1 and TRBJ2-3; 9 bases line up with TRBD2. The CDR3 is 19 amino acids. Germline assignment: CDR1 SGHRS and CDR2 YFSETQ. The ends lost 0 bases at V and 4 bases at J; junction bases unmatched: 15. In DNA form, the CDR3 reads TGCGCCAGCAGCTTGGGAAGTACGTGGACTAGCGCTAGGGCAGATACGCAGTATTTT. Protein sequence: CASSLGSTWTSARADTQYF.

This clonotype appeared a few times. The genes are TRBV6-5 and TRBJ1-5; no definite D call. The germline CDR1 and CDR2 sequences are MNHEY and SVGAGI. Deletions cut 6 bases from V and 10 bases from J, with 16 bases between. The CDR3 has 13 amino acids. The chain's CDR3 is CASSSGGLLPQHF. In DNA, the CDR3 is TGTGCCAGCAGCTCAGGAGGGCTACTACCCCAGCATTTT.